This T cell receptor beta chain was sequenced for a study of shared clonotypes between healthy human individuals. Overall study findings and caveats: Clonotype sharing across donors was expected to vary with sequencing depth.

This clone appeared a single time. Its antigen is unidentified. Germline values: CDR1 SNHLY, CDR2 FYNNEI. The CDR3 totals 11 residues. V was pared by 8 bases and J by 2 bases, with 6 bases between. The investigators split CD4+ cells into a CD45RA+ naive subset and a CD45RA-negative memory subset. Here immunoSEQ multiplex PCR was the method, and the copy in TCRdb shows in-frame clones only, minus some. The table shows 640,000 or so clones, with about two thirds occurring only once. The clonotype was recovered from a woman aged 30 to 39 in good health. The sample comprised memory CD4+ T cells sorted from blood. The subset was: CD45RA-negative fraction. The rearrangement joins TRBV2 to TRBJ2-5, with unresolved D. The CDR3 is CASQVQETQYF. The CDR3, as DNA: TGTGCCAGCCAGGTACAAGAGACCCAGTACTTC.